This is a list of T cell receptor beta chains from one sample in a study of post-analysis software for immune sequencing data. MiXCR, run by TCRdb on the PCR reads, gives a single entry per CDR3 protein. The table includes roughly 570,000 distinct CDR3 sequences, about a third detected once. Sequencing used blood. The receptors derive from a girl younger than 18 with multiple sclerosis. The CDR3 runs from the conserved cysteine through the conserved F or W. The order of the fields is CDR3 protein, CDR3 DNA, clone size, D gene, CDR3 length, V gene, J gene. A D gene is named only where the DNA matches it firmly. A row's size may be missing; if present it is once, few, many or a size class.

CDR3: CASSELGGGPFNEQFF; DNA: TGTGCCAGCAGTGAACTTGGAGGGGGCCCCTTCAATGAGCAGTTCTTC; size: NA; D: NA; length: 16; V: TRBV6-1; J: TRBJ2-1
CDR3: CASHRGGLRNEQFF; DNA: TGCGCCAGTCACCGGGGGGGCCTGCGGAATGAGCAGTTCTTC; size: once; D: TRBD2; length: 14; V: TRBV5-1; J: TRBJ2-1
CDR3: CSARDAGGRDSSGANVLTF; DNA: TGCAGTGCTAGAGACGCCGGCGGCCGCGACAGCTCTGGGGCCAACGTCCTGACTTTC; size: few; D: NA; length: 19; V: TRBV20-1; J: TRBJ2-6
CDR3: CATKGGGNLQETQYF; DNA: TGTGCCACCAAGGGGGGGGGCAACCTCCAAGAGACCCAGTACTTC; size: NA; D: NA; length: 15; V: TRBV24-1; J: TRBJ2-5
CDR3: CASRPSVLRDRGSYEQYF; DNA: TGTGCCAGCAGACCCTCGGTCCTCCGAGACAGGGGCTCCTACGAGCAGTACTTC; size: NA; D: TRBD1; length: 18; V: TRBV7-2; J: TRBJ2-7
CDR3: CASSVSGGGNTEAFF; DNA: TGTGCCAGCAGCGTCTCAGGGGGCGGAAACACTGAAGCTTTCTTT; size: few; D: TRBD1; length: 15; V: TRBV9; J: TRBJ1-1
CDR3: CASSSYPGPVRVYTGELFF; DNA: TGTGCCAGCAGCAGCTATCCGGGTCCCGTGAGGGTGTACACCGGGGAGCTGTTTTTT; size: NA; D: NA; length: 19; V: TRBV21-1; J: TRBJ2-2
CDR3: CASSFHRDYEQYF; DNA: TGTGCCAGCAGTTTTCACAGGGACTACGAGCAGTACTTC; size: few; D: NA; length: 13; V: TRBV12-3/TRBV12-4; J: TRBJ2-7
CDR3: CASSHRVGGNEQFF; DNA: TGCGCCAGCAGCCACCGGGTCGGGGGCAATGAGCAGTTCTTC; size: NA; D: NA; length: 14; V: TRBV5-1; J: TRBJ2-1
CDR3: CASSFPSWGPNTGELFF; DNA: TGTGCCAGCAGCTTTCCTAGCTGGGGGCCTAACACCGGGGAGCTGTTTTTT; size: NA; D: NA; length: 17; V: TRBV7-9; J: TRBJ2-2
CDR3: CASSFGAVETQYF; DNA: TGTGCCAGCAGCTTTGGGGCAGTAGAGACCCAGTACTTC; size: NA; D: NA; length: 13; V: TRBV11-2; J: TRBJ2-5
CDR3: CASSSPLSLTSTDTQYF; DNA: TGTGCCAGCAGCTCCCCCCTAAGCCTCACTAGCACAGATACGCAGTATTTT; size: few; D: NA; length: 17; V: TRBV11-2; J: TRBJ2-3
CDR3: CASGTRQGAGGELFF; DNA: TGCGCCAGCGGAACCCGACAGGGGGCAGGCGGGGAGCTGTTTTTT; size: NA; D: TRBD1; length: 15; V: TRBV5-1; J: TRBJ2-2
CDR3: CASKVLGSTEAFF; DNA: TGTGCCAGCAAGGTTTTAGGGAGCACTGAAGCTTTCTTT; size: NA; D: NA; length: 13; V: TRBV6-1; J: TRBJ1-1